The clone carrying this T cell receptor beta chain was detected only a few times. TCRdb reanalysed the 5' RACE reads using MiXCR and keeps one entry per CDR3 protein. The sample yields about 180,000 distinct CDR3 sequences, 16% seen once. This specimen comes from a study of T-cell memory formation after mild COVID-19. After removal of 3 bases from V and 7 bases from J, the junction contained 7 bases not matched to a gene. This CDR3 is built from 15 residues. The germline gives CDR1 LGHNA, CDR2 YSLEER. The sample taken for sequencing was PBMCs or a T cell subset sorted from them (not recorded which). The genes are TRBV4-3 and TRBJ2-1, with 9 bases identical to TRBD2. This TCR was recovered from an adult woman who had mild COVID-19 (a few samples of this study predate the infection). Cell type and time point are not known. CDR3 sequence: CASSQLTAGGNEQFF. As DNA, the CDR3 is TGCGCCAGCAGCCAGTTAACAGCGGGAGGTAATGAGCAGTTCTTC.